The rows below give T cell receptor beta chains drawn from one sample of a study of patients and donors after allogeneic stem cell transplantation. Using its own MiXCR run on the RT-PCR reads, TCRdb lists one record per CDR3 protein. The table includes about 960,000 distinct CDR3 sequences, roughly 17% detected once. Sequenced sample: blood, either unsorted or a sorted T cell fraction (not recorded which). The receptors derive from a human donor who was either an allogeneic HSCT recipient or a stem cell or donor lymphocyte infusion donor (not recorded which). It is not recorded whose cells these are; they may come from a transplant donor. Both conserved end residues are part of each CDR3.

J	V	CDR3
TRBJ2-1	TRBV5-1	CASSGQGRGNEQFF
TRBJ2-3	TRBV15	CATLSEGSSDTQYF
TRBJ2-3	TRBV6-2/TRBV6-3	CASIQSRDRLADTQYF
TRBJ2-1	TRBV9	CASGTDSYNEQFF
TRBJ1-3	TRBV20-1	CSARRLLSGNTIYF
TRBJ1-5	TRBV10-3	CAISEGPGQGARNQPQHF
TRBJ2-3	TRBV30	CAWSSRLRDTQYF
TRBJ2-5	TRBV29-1	CSVDIGTGVETQYF
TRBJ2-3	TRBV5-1	CASSSQAGDSTDTQYF
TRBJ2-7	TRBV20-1	CSARDMRAGPPEQYF
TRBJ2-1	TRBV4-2	CASSPGTSGDRVDEQFF
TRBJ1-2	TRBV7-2	CASSPGGPGTF
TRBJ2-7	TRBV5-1	CASSSAGYEQYF
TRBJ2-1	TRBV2	CASRVENNEQFF
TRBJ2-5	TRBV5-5	CASSLADQGTQYF
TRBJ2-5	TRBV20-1	CSARRGGETQYF
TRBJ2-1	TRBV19	CASSMDSRNEQFF
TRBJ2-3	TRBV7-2	CASRGAHYTDTQYF
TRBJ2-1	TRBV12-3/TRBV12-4	CASSLTSGGKQFF
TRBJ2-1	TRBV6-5	CASSYGAAGDEQFF
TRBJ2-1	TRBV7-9	CASSLFPRVTYNEQFF
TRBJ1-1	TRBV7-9	CASSLEPSMNTEAFF
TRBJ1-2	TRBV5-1	CASSPRTVTNYGYTF
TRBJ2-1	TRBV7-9	CASNLGQGDEQFF
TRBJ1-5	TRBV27	CASSFRQVNQPQHF
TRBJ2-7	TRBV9	CASSVVTVGEQYF
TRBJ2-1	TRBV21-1	CASSVKRGGPVEQFF
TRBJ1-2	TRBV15	CATSRDHRDYGYTF
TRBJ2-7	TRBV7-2	CASSLDPPGTQSYEQYF
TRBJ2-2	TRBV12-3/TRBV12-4	CASSLRAREDGELFF
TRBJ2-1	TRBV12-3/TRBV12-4	CASRLAGGPRNEQFF
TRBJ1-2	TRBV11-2	CASSLGGGSPGYTF
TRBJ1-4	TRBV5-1	CASSGGGGQKYKLFF
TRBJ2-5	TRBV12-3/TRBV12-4	CASSLNPRGETQYF
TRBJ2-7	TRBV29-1	CSVEDLSSGDEQYF
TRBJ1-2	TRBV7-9	CASSFNREILPYGYTF
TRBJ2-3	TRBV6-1	CASSLGLVKPDTQYF
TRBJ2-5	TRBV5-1	CASSLLAEKETQYF
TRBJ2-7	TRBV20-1	CSARDFLQDEQYF
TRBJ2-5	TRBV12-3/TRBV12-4	CASRSDAAETQYF
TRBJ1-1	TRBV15	CATSRDIAEAQITEAFF
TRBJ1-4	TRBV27	CASSLRLITGGNEKLFF
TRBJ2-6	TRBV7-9	CASSSQTSGANVLTF
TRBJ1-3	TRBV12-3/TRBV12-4	CASTGYGNTIYF
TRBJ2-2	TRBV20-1	CSARARDGRTGELFF
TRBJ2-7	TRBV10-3	CAIKAVTGANEQYF
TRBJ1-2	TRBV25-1	CASSHSSGRQALYGYTF
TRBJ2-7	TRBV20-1	CSASLGLAGEGYEQYF
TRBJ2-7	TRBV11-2	CASSPLGTGGVYEQYF
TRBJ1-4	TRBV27	CASSFKRNRGTLNEKLFF
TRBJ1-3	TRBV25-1	CASSGRARPLSGNTIYF
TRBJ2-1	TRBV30	CAWSVLGAGQFF
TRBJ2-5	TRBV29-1	CSVARKETQYF